This T cell receptor (beta chain) was obtained from a study of T cell changes during pregnancy in multiple sclerosis. This table comes from immunoSEQ multiplex PCR, and its TCRdb copy is limited to in-frame clones, with some not included. The sample lists some 64,000 clones, approximately 90% occurring once. The V and J ends lost 5 bases and 11 bases, in that order; junction bases with no gene match: 6. The germline CDR1 and CDR2 sequences are SGHAT and FQNNGV. This CDR3 spans 12 amino acids. The sequence derives from a female donor with multiple sclerosis, enrolled in a pregnancy study. Here the sequenced sample was peripheral blood, taken in the first trimester of pregnancy. The chain joins TRBV11-2 to TRBJ1-1; 9 positions match TRBD1. This chain's CDR3 is CASSPRTGVAFF. CDR3 nucleotides: TGTGCCAGCAGCCCGAGGACAGGGGTGGCTTTCTTT.